The sequence of this T cell receptor (beta chain) was determined in a study of cytomegalovirus exposure and HLA in healthy donors. Primers included in the PCR were 60 Vbeta and 13 Jbeta primers. Authors' analysis steps: Unique TCR beta chains numbered roughly 80 million in a later analysis, with roughly 9.9 million shared. TCRdb's copy holds only in-frame clones and misses some; the assay was immunoSEQ multiplex PCR. V and J calls and clone size are those listed in that table; D and trimming were worked out from the DNA. The top ten clones hold around 5.4% of a sample with about 240,000 clones, around 76% of them seen once. The V end lost 5 bases, the J end lost 4 bases, and 9 bases lay between the germline ends. The CDR3 is 12 amino acids. Germline values: CDR1 SGHRS, CDR2 YFSETQ.

The source material was PBMCs. This receptor was obtained from a woman aged 40 to 50 in good health and CMV-seropositive. The rearrangement uses TRBV5-1 and TRBJ1-2; D unclear. DNA of the CDR3: TGCGCCAGCAGTACGGAGTTCTATGGCTACACCTTC. Amino acids: CASSTEFYGYTF.